The sequence of this T cell receptor (beta chain) was determined in a study of blood T cell repertoires in COVID-19. Study as a whole: Whether acute or convalescent, the COVID-19 samples came from the United States, Italy and Spain. Nucleic acid was either cDNA or gDNA, and it came from T cells, B-cell-depleted T cells, or PBMCs.

The CDR3 runs 13 residues. V gave up 8 bases and J gave up 6 bases; unmatched junction bases: 6. Germline V gives CDR1 GTSNPN, CDR2 SVGIG (reference sequence). This clone was observed a handful of times. Source study methods: Amplification of reference gene primers provided the estimated nucleated cell counts. Clones were sequenced by immunoSEQ multiplex PCR, and TCRdb holds only the in-frame ones, with some missing. V and J calls plus clone size are reproduced from that table; the DNA served to infer D and trimming. The sample lists approximately 28,000 clones, roughly 80% occurring once. Sequencing was carried out using peripheral blood. The sequence was obtained from a woman aged 55-69 years with acute or convalescent COVID-19. The V call is TRBV30, the J call TRBJ1-6, with 8 bases identical to TRBD1. The CDR3 protein is CAGNRGFNSPLHF. CDR3 bases: TGTGCCGGAAACAGGGGGTTTAATTCACCCCTCCACTTT.